A single sample gave rise to the 18 T cell receptor beta chains below, sequenced in a study of cytomegalovirus exposure and HLA in healthy donors. With 60 Vbeta and 13 Jbeta primers, the PCR was carried out. Measured with immunoSEQ multiplex PCR; TCRdb has only the in-frame clones, and not every one. The sample yields 65,000 to 100,000 clones, about 74% seen once. Sequenced: PBMCs. The origin of the receptors is a man between 35 and 55 years old in good health and CMV-seronegative.

This clone is categorized as medium-sized. The chain has TRBV6-4 and TRBJ2-1, with 10 bases identical to TRBD2. This CDR3 spans 16 amino acids. V dropped 3 bases and J dropped 2; count of bases not matched to a gene: 4. Germline V gene data show CDR1 as MRHNA and CDR2 as SNTAGT. Here the CDR3 reads CASSDLAGGTYNEQFF. Written as DNA, the CDR3 is TGTGCCAGCAGTGATTTAGCGGGGGGCACCTACAATGAGCAGTTCTTC.

The chain is built from TRBV4-2 and TRBJ2-2; possibly TRBD2 for D (6 bases). The CDR3 contains 17 residues. The V end lost 4 bases, the J end lost 9 bases, and 24 bases lay between the germline ends. Germline-derived CDR1 and CDR2 are LGHNA and YNFKEQ. DNA for the CDR3: TGTGCCAGCAGCCCTTCTTCCGGGACTCTCGCTTCCCGGGAGCTGTTTTTT. Translation gives CASSPSSGTLASRELFF.

The table lists this clone with a few counts. The chain is built from TRBV5-1 and TRBJ2-3, with 12 bases fitting TRBD2. The V segment lost 4 bases and the J segment 2 bases; nucleotides outside the gene matches: 5. CDR1 is SGHRS and CDR2 is YFSETQ in the germline V gene. The CDR3 runs 16 residues. CDR3 sequence: CASSARLAGATDTQYF. The CDR3 nucleotides are TGCGCCAGCAGCGCCAGACTAGCGGGGGCCACAGATACGCAGTATTTT. Together with reference TRBV5-1 and TRBJ2-3, the CDR3 gives the full variable domain: KAGVTQTPRYLIKTRGQQVTLSCSPISGHRSVSWYQQTPGQGLQFLFEYFSETQRNKGNFPGRFSGRQFSNSRSEMNVSTLELGDSALYLCASSARLAGATDTQYFGPGTRLTVL.

This clone was seen more than once but under ten times. This sequence joins TRBV6-4 and TRBJ2-2, with 8 bases fitting TRBD2. From germline, CDR1 is MRHNA and CDR2 SNTAGT. V dropped 5 bases and J dropped 4; count of bases not matched to a gene: 3. The CDR3 contains 14 residues. The CDR3 sequence: CASSREGGTGELFF. The DNA for the CDR3 is TGTGCCAGCAGTCGGGAGGGGGGCACCGGGGAGCTGTTTTTT.

The chain has TRBV28 and TRBJ2-2; 8 bases agree with TRBD1. The CDR3 is 15 residues long. The V gene end was trimmed by 5 bases and the J gene end by 6 bases; junction bases not matched to a gene: 8. CDR1 MDHEN and CDR2 SYDVKM come from the germline V gene. CDR3 sequence: CASSLDREGPGELFF. The CDR3 DNA reads as TGTGCCAGCAGTCTGGACAGGGAAGGCCCCGGGGAGCTGTTTTTT. Full variable domain (rest looked up from reference TRBV28 and TRBJ2-2): DVKVTQSSRYLVKRTGEKVFLECVQDMDHENMFWYRQDPGLGLRLIYFSYDVKMKEKGDIPEGYSVSREKKERFSLILESASTNQTSMYLCASSLDREGPGELFFGEGSRLTVL.

This clone occurred a few times. This sequence joins TRBV30 and TRBJ1-1, with D unresolved. CDR3 length equals 12 residues. The V and J ends lost 6 bases and 4 bases respectively, with 12 bases between them. The germline V gene has CDR1 GTSNPN and CDR2 SVGIG (reference sequence). The CDR3 loop is CACRTAGTEAFF. CDR3 nucleotide sequence: TGTGCCTGCAGAACGGCAGGCACTGAAGCTTTCTTT. The full variable domain, rest sourced from reference TRBV30 and TRBJ1-1, is SQTIHQWPATLVQPVGSPLSLECTVEGTSNPNLYWYRQAAGRGLQLLFYSVGIGQISSEVPQNLSASRPQDRQFILSSKKLLLSDSGFYLCACRTAGTEAFFGQGTRLTVV.

The V and J genes are TRBV27 and TRBJ2-7; tentative D call: TRBD1 (6 bases). V was clipped by 5 bases and J by 9 bases, with 14 bases between them. The germline V gene encodes CDR1 MNHEY and CDR2 SMNVEV (reference sequence). The CDR3 consists of 12 residues. The CDR3 is CASSTQGLVQYF. CDR3 DNA: TGTGCCAGCAGTACTCAGGGGTTGGTGCAGTACTTC.

This clone has only one observation. The chain recombines TRBV5-1 with TRBJ2-2; D possibly corresponds to TRBD1 (6 bases). Germline loops: CDR1 SGHRS, CDR2 YFSETQ. The CDR3 consists of 15 residues. Trimming took 4 bases from V and 3 from J, leaving 13 bases between them. CDR3 in amino acids: CASSKTGMDTGELFF. The CDR3 DNA is TGCGCCAGCAGCAAAACAGGGATGGACACCGGGGAGCTGTTTTTT.

Concerning this clone: Since no conserved phenylalanine or tryptophan closes the CDR3, a read error is the likely cause. V gene TRBV9 combines with J gene TRBJ2-7; 9 bases align to TRBD1. The length of the CDR3 is 15 residues. Germline trimming cut 0 bases from V and 5 bases from J; bases unmatched to any gene: 6. Germline values: CDR1 SGDLS, CDR2 YYNGEE. The CDR3 loop is CASSVGTRTGDEQYL. CDR3 bases: TGTGCCAGCAGCGTAGGGACCCGGACAGGGGACGAGCAGTACCTC.

The rearrangement links TRBV6-6 to TRBJ1-6; the match to TRBD1 covers 7 bases. CDR3 length: 15 amino acids. V trimming: 2 bases; J trimming: 7 bases; junction bases outside the gene matches: 5. The V gene's germline CDR1 is MNHNY and CDR2 SVGAGI (reference sequence). This CDR3 is CASSYPGQSNSPLHF. The CDR3 coding sequence is TGTGCCAGCAGTTACCCGGGACAGTCCAATTCACCCCTCCACTTT.

The V gene is TRBV4-2, the J gene TRBJ2-3; 8 bases map to TRBD2. Trimming removed 4 bases from V and 1 base from J; junction bases left unmatched: 4. The CDR3 is 15 amino acids. Per germline, CDR1 LGHNA and CDR2 YNFKEQ. As DNA, the CDR3 is TGTGCCAGCAGCCCCGGGGGGGCGGGCACAGATACGCAGTATTTT. Protein: CASSPGGAGTDTQYF.

This clone has only one observation. This chain joins TRBV5-4 and TRBJ2-3, with a possible D match to TRBD1 (6 bases). Germline V gene lookup returns CDR1 SGHNT and CDR2 YYREEE (reference sequence). This CDR3 spans 14 amino acids. V gave up 6 bases and J gave up 4 bases, with 15 bases separating them. The CDR3 here is CASISKKGADTQYF. The CDR3 bases are TGTGCCAGCATCTCCAAAAAGGGGGCAGATACGCAGTATTTT.

This chain connects TRBV7-2 to TRBJ2-2; 13 positions match TRBD2. Per the germline V gene, CDR1 is SGHTA and CDR2 is FQGNSA. V shed 5 bases, J shed 3 bases, and the junction held 3 bases outside the gene matches. CDR3 length: 16 residues. CDR3: CASSLLAGGHTGELFF. The DNA of the CDR3 is TGTGCCAGCAGCCTACTAGCGGGGGGGCACACCGGGGAGCTGTTTTTT.

The gene calls are TRBV6-6 and TRBJ2-7; 10 bases are shared with TRBD1. The V and J ends lost 6 bases and 4 bases, in that order; junction bases with no gene match: 3. Looked up from germline, CDR1 is MNHNY and CDR2 is SVGAGI (reference sequence). The CDR3 length is 13 residues. CDR3 bases: TGTGCCAGCAGCCTGGACAGGGGGTACGAGCAGTACTTC. It encodes CASSLDRGYEQYF.

The chain recombines TRBV7-2 with TRBJ2-1, with D maybe TRBD1 (6 bases). Trimming removed 0 bases at V and 0 bases at J, with 9 bases between. Germline values: CDR1 SGHTA, CDR2 FQGNSA. This CDR3 spans 16 amino acids. The CDR3, as DNA: TGTGCCAGCAGCTTAGCGAGGGGGAGCTCCTACAATGAGCAGTTCTTC. This codes for CASSLARGSSYNEQFF.

The rearrangement links TRBV6-5 to TRBJ1-2; a possible D gene is TRBD1 (6 bases). The CDR3 has 13 residues. Germline assignment: CDR1 MNHEY and CDR2 SVGAGI. Deletions cut 4 bases from V and 3 bases from J, with 9 bases between. CDR3 coding DNA: TGTGCCAGCAGTTGGGGGACATACTATGGCTACACCTTC. This gives the protein CASSWGTYYGYTF.

The V gene is TRBV6-1, the J gene TRBJ2-7; D may be TRBD1 (6 bases). CDR3 length equals 14 residues. The germline V and J ends were trimmed by 8 bases and 0 bases, with 14 bases remaining between them. In germline, CDR1 is MNHNS, CDR2 SASEGT. The CDR3 region has the DNA TGTGCCAGCCCTGGGGGCCAGAGCTCCTACGAGCAGTACTTC. As protein: CASPGGQSSYEQYF.

CDR3 loop: CASSRDGAGGRNEQFF. The CDR3 DNA follows: TGCGCCAGCAGCCGAGACGGGGCGGGGGGCCGCAATGAGCAGTTCTTC. This chain joins TRBV4-3 and TRBJ2-1, with 8 nucleotides matching TRBD2. Trimming took 4 bases from V and 6 from J; bases not matched to a gene: 11. Germline V gene sequence: CDR1 LGHNA, CDR2 YSLEER. CDR3 size: 16 residues.